This TCR beta chain was identified in a study of human T cells and chemical hapten exposure. Turning to the study itself: Each patient's scalp received weekly diphenylcyclopropenone throughout the approximately 24-week study. Upper back patch tests used 0.01% DPC, scored after 6 days.

In this sample, this clonotype turned up many times. The antigen remains undetermined. A single record per CDR3 protein comes from TCRdb applying MiXCR to the RACE reads. The table shows about 84,000 distinct CDR3 sequences, with about a tenth occurring only once. Study-wide results and caveats: No change in TCRs above 1 in 1000 frequency was produced by DPC sensitization.

Time point of the sample: patch test 3, about 24 weeks after DPC sensitization. Treatment specified: therapeutic diphenylcyclopropenone sensitization with weekly scalp DPC. Each donor was an alopecia patient between 18 and 70 years of age who qualified for DPC. Germline V gives CDR1 SGHDT, CDR2 YYEEEE. V trimming: 4 bases; J trimming: 0 bases; junction bases outside the gene matches: 19. The length of the CDR3 is 21 residues. The TCR originated in a woman aged 45-59 years with alopecia areata. Some clones in this sample may be carry-over from other donors' samples. The chain has TRBV5-6 and TRBJ2-6; 7 bases match TRBD1. Sample: whole blood, taken in connection with sensitization to the hapten diphenylcyclopropenone (DPC). The CDR3 is CASSPSARDSSSHSGANVLTF. The CDR3, as DNA: TGTGCCAGCAGCCCCTCCGCCCGGGACAGCTCATCCCACTCTGGGGCCAACGTCCTGACTTTC. The whole variable domain, remainder taken from reference TRBV5-6 and TRBJ2-6, is DAGVTQSPTHLIKTRGQQVTLRCSPKSGHDTVSWYQQALGQGPQFIFQYYEEEERQRGNFPDRFSGHQFPNYSSELNVNALLLGDSALYLCASSPSARDSSSHSGANVLTFGAGSRLTVL.